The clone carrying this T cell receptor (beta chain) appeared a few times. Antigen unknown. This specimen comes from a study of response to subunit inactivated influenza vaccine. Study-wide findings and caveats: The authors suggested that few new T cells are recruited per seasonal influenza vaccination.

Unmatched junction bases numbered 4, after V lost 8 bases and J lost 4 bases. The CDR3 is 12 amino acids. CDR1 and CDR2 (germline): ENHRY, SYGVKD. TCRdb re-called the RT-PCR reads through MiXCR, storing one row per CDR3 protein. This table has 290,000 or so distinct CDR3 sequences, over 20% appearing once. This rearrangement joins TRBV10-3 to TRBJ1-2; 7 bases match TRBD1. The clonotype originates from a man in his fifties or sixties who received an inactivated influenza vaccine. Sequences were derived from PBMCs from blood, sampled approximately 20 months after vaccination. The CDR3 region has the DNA TGTGCCATCGGGGACAGTGTCTATGGCTACACCTTC. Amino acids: CAIGDSVYGYTF.